This T cell receptor (beta chain) was sequenced in a study of blood T cells in healthy people across ages. Study-wide results and caveats: Older age coincided with a roughly linear decline in TCR beta diversity per million T cells.

The authors ran a second PCR of about 6 to 12 cycles using a sample-barcoded 5' primer and a J-beta primer mix. TCRdb ran MiXCR on the 5' RACE reads and lists one entry per CDR3 protein. Altogether about 640,000 distinct CDR3 sequences are present, about 30% being singletons, with the ten largest covering 15% to 17%. Remarks on this clonotype: The antigen remains unidentified.

Germline trimming cut 5 bases from V and 6 bases from J; bases unmatched to any gene: 11. Per the germline V gene, CDR1 is GTSNPN and CDR2 is SVGIG (reference sequence). The CDR3 contains 14 residues. Sequencing input: blood. This chain joins TRBV30 and TRBJ2-7; TRBD2 agrees at 9 bases. This TCR was recovered from a woman older than 75 in good health. The CDR3 DNA sequence: TGTGCCTGGGCCGAGGCAGCGGGGGGCGGCGAGCAGTACTTC. The encoded protein is CAWAEAAGGGEQYF.